The rows below give T cell receptor beta chains drawn from one sample of a study of blood T cells in healthy people across ages. TCRdb processed the 5' RACE reads anew with MiXCR; each CDR3 protein has one entry. The sample has 800,000 or so distinct CDR3 sequences, less than 60% seen once. The specimen sequenced was blood. The receptor source for this set is an elderly man in good health. Both conserved end residues are part of each CDR3. Each record gives: clone size, V gene, D gene, J gene, CDR3 protein, CDR3 DNA. The D gene is left open where the match is weak. Not all rows give a size; the values are once, few, many and, for expanded clones, a class.

NA	TRBV20-1	NA	TRBJ2-5	CSASKNAVTKQETQYF	TGCAGTGCTAGTAAGAACGCAGTTACTAAACAAGAGACCCAGTACTTC
few	TRBV28	NA	TRBJ2-1	CASSLKGKQFF	TGTGCCAGCAGTCTTAAGGGAAAGCAGTTCTTC
NA	TRBV20-1	TRBD2	TRBJ2-3	CSANEAGGSSSTDTQYF	TGCAGTGCTAACGAAGCGGGGGGCTCGTCTAGCACAGATACGCAGTATTTT
NA	TRBV20-1	TRBD2	TRBJ2-1	CSARGVAGAYNEQFF	TGCAGTGCTAGAGGGGTAGCGGGAGCCTACAATGAGCAGTTCTTC
NA	TRBV6-2/TRBV6-3	NA	TRBJ1-1	CASSTPTEAFF	TGTGCCAGCAGTACCCCAACTGAAGCTTTCTTT
NA	TRBV25-1	NA	TRBJ1-6	CASSQGTPGAPYNSPPHF	TGTGCCAGCAGTCAAGGGACGCCGGGTGCTCCCTATAATTCACCCCCCCACTTT
once	TRBV2	NA	TRBJ2-2	CASRKSRVEGGELFF	TGTGCCAGCAGAAAGAGCCGGGTCGAAGGCGGGGAGCTGTTTTTT
NA	TRBV4-3	TRBD2	TRBJ2-7	CASSQDNRASGIYEQYF	TGCGCCAGCAGCCAAGATAATCGGGCTAGCGGGATCTACGAGCAGTACTTC
few	TRBV30	NA	TRBJ2-7	CATSRVSSYEQYF	TGTGCCACCAGCAGGGTAAGCTCCTACGAGCAGTACTTC
NA	TRBV20-1	TRBD1	TRBJ2-5	CSAVGQGEETQYF	TGCAGTGCTGTGGGACAGGGGGAAGAGACCCAGTACTTC
NA	TRBV30	NA	TRBJ2-2	CAWSVVNTGELFF	TGTGCCTGGAGTGTGGTGAACACCGGGGAGCTGTTTTTT
few	TRBV20-1	NA	TRBJ2-6	CSATGSGANVLTF	TGCAGTGCTACGGGCTCTGGGGCCAACGTCCTGACTTTC
NA	TRBV11-1	TRBD2	TRBJ2-3	CASSLTAGGLDTQYF	TGTGCCAGCAGCTTAACGGCGGGAGGGCTAGATACGCAGTATTTT
NA	TRBV29-1	TRBD2	TRBJ2-7	CSGLAGGGFEQYF	TGCAGCGGTCTAGCGGGAGGGGGCTTTGAGCAGTACTTC
NA	TRBV12-3/TRBV12-4	NA	TRBJ2-7	CASSSPPAYEQYF	TGTGCCAGCAGTTCCCCTCCGGCCTACGAGCAGTACTTC
NA	TRBV3-1	NA	TRBJ2-6	CASSQVSRPGANVLTF	TGTGCCAGCAGCCAAGTAAGTCGCCCGGGGGCCAACGTCCTGACTTTC
NA	TRBV24-1	TRBD2	TRBJ2-1	CATSDPTSGSLNEQFF	TGTGCCACCAGTGACCCGACTAGCGGGAGTTTAAATGAGCAGTTCTTC
NA	TRBV29-1	NA	TRBJ2-1	CSVGTSSWVNEQFF	TGCAGCGTTGGGACCAGTTCGTGGGTCAATGAGCAGTTCTTC
few	TRBV9	NA	TRBJ1-2	CASSVEEFYGYTF	TGTGCCAGCAGCGTAGAGGAGTTCTATGGCTACACCTTC
many	TRBV5-1	TRBD2	TRBJ2-1	CASSLVLAGGLEQFF	TGCGCCAGCAGCTTGGTGCTAGCGGGAGGGCTGGAGCAGTTCTTC
NA	TRBV20-1	TRBD1	TRBJ2-5	CSASDDREETQYF	TGCAGTGCTTCCGATGACAGGGAAGAGACCCAGTACTTC
NA	TRBV2	TRBD1	TRBJ2-5	CACSERGRGRETQYF	TGTGCCTGCAGTGAAAGGGGCAGGGGGCGAGAGACCCAGTACTTC
once	TRBV4-1	TRBD2	TRBJ2-1	CASGQDYPGGPYNEQFF	TGCGCCAGCGGCCAAGATTACCCGGGAGGGCCCTACAATGAGCAGTTCTTC
many	TRBV7-8	NA	TRBJ2-1	CASSLRGFPDGFYNEQFF	TGTGCCAGCAGCTTAAGGGGTTTCCCCGACGGCTTCTACAATGAGCAGTTCTTC
NA	TRBV29-1	NA	TRBJ2-7	CSVSGEGWGNNEQYF	TGCAGCGTTTCCGGTGAGGGTTGGGGTAACAATGAGCAGTACTTC